Following are 10 T cell receptor beta chains from one sample sequenced in a study of blood T cell repertoires in COVID-19. Only in-frame clones appear in the TCRdb table, and some are missing; sequencing was by immunoSEQ multiplex PCR. Of more than 90,000 clones listed, approximately 86% were seen once; the top ten hold 9.5% to 15%. The material sequenced was peripheral blood. Receptors were obtained from a human donor in a cohort sampled during active COVID-19.

The V and J genes are TRBV21-1 and TRBJ2-7; TRBD1, as called in the table, went unchecked against the DNA. TRBV21-1 is a pseudogene. The CDR3 runs 15 residues. The CDR3 loop is CASSPRQGEVHEQYF. Here the CDR3 DNA reads TGTGCCAGCAGCCCCCGACAGGGGGAAGTCCACGAGCAGTACTTC.

The chain uses TRBV4-1 and TRBJ2-5; TRBD1 is a possible D gene (5 bases). This CDR3 region has 16 residues. In germline, CDR1 is MGHRA, CDR2 YSYEKL. Between the trimmed V and J ends, which lost 0 bases and 4 bases, there was a span of 15 bases. CDR3 amino acids: CASSQDSDTERETQYF. Written as DNA, the CDR3 is TGCGCCAGCAGCCAAGATTCGGACACAGAAAGAGAGACCCAGTACTTC.

The V and J genes are TRBV29-1 and TRBJ2-1, with D tentatively TRBD2 (5 bases). The CDR3 is made up of 16 amino acids. Trimming removed 1 base at V and 0 bases at J, with 13 bases between. CDR1 is SQVTM and CDR2 is ANQGSEA in the germline V gene. This CDR3 is CSVEGPTRASYNEQFF. The DNA for the CDR3 is TGCAGCGTTGAAGGCCCCACTAGAGCCTCCTACAATGAGCAGTTCTTC.

This chain links TRBV7-9 with TRBJ1-1, with unresolved D. Germline lookup yields CDR1 SEHNR and CDR2 FQNEAQ (reference sequence). V was cut by 1 base and J by 1 base, with 4 bases left in between. This CDR3 contains 13 residues. CDR3 bases: TGTGCCAGCAGCTTAGAACAGAACACTGAAGCTTTCTTT. It is translated as CASSLEQNTEAFF.

This chain joins TRBV28 and TRBJ1-5; no clear D gene. Looked up from germline, CDR1 is MDHEN and CDR2 is SYDVKM. V lost 7 bases and J lost 2, with 18 bases in between. This CDR3 spans 16 amino acids. Written as DNA, the CDR3 is TGTGCCAGCACCATCCGACGGGGAAGGGGCAATCAGCCCCAGCATTTT. It translates to CASTIRRGRGNQPQHF.

The rearrangement uses TRBV2 and TRBJ2-1; perhaps TRBD1 as D (6 bases). The CDR3 runs 13 residues. Germline V gives CDR1 SNHLY, CDR2 FYNNEI. V was trimmed by 6 bases and J by 2 bases, leaving 8 bases between them. CDR3: CASRGATYNEQFF. CDR3 coding DNA: TGTGCCAGCAGGGGGGCAACCTACAATGAGCAGTTCTTC.

This clone was counted a single time. The rearrangement links TRBV11-3 to TRBJ1-1; 8 bases are a match to TRBD1. The V gene's germline CDR1 is SGHNT and CDR2 YENEEA. The CDR3 covers 15 residues. Trimming removed 5 bases from V and 4 bases from J; junction bases left unmatched: 9. CDR3 coding DNA: TGTGCCAGCAGCCTACGACAGGGGAGAGGCACTGAAGCTTTCTTT. Translating it yields CASSLRQGRGTEAFF. The full variable domain, in which reference TRBV11-3 and TRBJ1-1 provide the parts outside the CDR3, is EAGVVQSPRYKIIEKKQPVAFWCNPISGHNTLYWYLQNLGQGPELLIRYENEEAVDDSQLPKDRFSAERLKGVDSTLKIQPAELGDSAVYLCASSLRQGRGTEAFFGQGTRLTVV.

J is TRBJ1-4 and V is TRBV4-2; D remains unclear. V lost 0 bases, J lost 0 bases, and 11 bases lay in between. There are 17 residues in the CDR3. Looked up from germline, CDR1 is LGHNA and CDR2 is YNFKEQ. The CDR3 protein is CASSQDPVPATNEKLFF. The CDR3 coding sequence is TGTGCCAGCAGCCAAGATCCTGTACCAGCAACTAATGAAAAACTGTTTTTT.

The chain couples TRBV12-5 to TRBJ1-2; the D gene is possibly TRBD1 (6 bases). V lost 1 base to trimming and J lost 7 bases, with 10 bases between them. CDR3 length: 13 amino acids. The germline gives CDR1 LGHNT, CDR2 FRNRAP. CDR3 residues: CASGLDRARGYTF. DNA for the CDR3: TGTGCTAGTGGTTTGGACAGGGCCCGTGGCTACACCTTC.

The rearrangement joins TRBV4-2 to TRBJ1-1; 11 bases agree with TRBD1. This CDR3 contains 17 residues. Germline V gene data show CDR1 as LGHNA and CDR2 as YNFKEQ. The J segment lost 1 base and the V segment lost 5 bases, leaving 9 bases of the junction unmatched. The CDR3: CASSARDRGSQNTEAFF. CDR3 nucleotide sequence: TGTGCCAGCAGCGCCCGGGACAGGGGGTCACAGAACACTGAAGCTTTCTTT.